One and the same sample provided the 21 T cell receptor beta chains below, sequenced in a study of cytomegalovirus exposure and HLA in healthy donors. Vbeta (60) and Jbeta (13) primers were used in the PCR. Method: immunoSEQ multiplex PCR; TCRdb's copy keeps in-frame clones and lacks some. Of roughly 170,000 clones in the sample, over 75% were seen once. The specimen sequenced was PBMCs. These receptors were collected from a woman younger than 45 in good health and CMV-seronegative.

To note about this clone: One end of the junction is discordant with germline, which a read error may explain. J is TRBJ2-7 and V is TRBV5-8, with D possibly matching TRBD2 (6 bases). The CDR3 is made up of 11 amino acids. Germline CDR1 reads SGHTS; CDR2 reads YDEGEE. CDR3: CASSLVAGLDF. The CDR3 bases are TGTGCCAGCAGCTTGGTGGCGGGGTTGGACTTC.

The chain couples TRBV29-1 to TRBJ2-7, with a possible D match to TRBD2 (6 bases). Germline V gives CDR1 SQVTM, CDR2 ANQGSEA. This CDR3 is 16 amino acids long. Between the trimmed V and J ends, which lost 1 base and 4 bases, there was a span of 20 bases. CDR3 DNA: TGCAGCGTTGAAGCGCCTCTGGGGGGTCCAAGATACGAGCAGTACTTC. Amino acid sequence: CSVEAPLGGPRYEQYF.

The gene calls are TRBV28 and TRBJ1-4; D is unresolved. V lost 2 bases and J 8 bases, leaving 15 bases between the germline ends. The CDR3 runs to 15 residues. Looked up from germline, CDR1 is MDHEN and CDR2 is SYDVKM. As DNA, the CDR3 is TGTGCCAGCAGTTTAATCCAGGCGGAGGGAGAAAAACTGTTTTTT. Its translation: CASSLIQAEGEKLFF.

The V call is TRBV15, the J call TRBJ1-2, with D possibly matching TRBD1 (5 bases). The CDR3 length is 16 residues. Per germline, CDR1 LNHNV and CDR2 YYDKDF (reference sequence). V lost 0 bases, J lost 8 bases, and 19 bases lay in between. CDR3 DNA sequence: TGTGCCACCAGCAGAGAGGGGCAGTCAAGGTTCGGAGGCTACACCTTC. The encoded protein is CATSREGQSRFGGYTF.

The genes are TRBV2 and TRBJ2-3, with D tentatively TRBD1 (6 bases). This CDR3 spans 21 amino acids. The germline gives CDR1 SNHLY, CDR2 FYNNEI. V was cut by 1 base and J by 2 bases, with 28 bases left in between. CDR3 in amino acids: CASSEESPRGQQMRVTDTQYF. The CDR3 DNA follows: TGTGCCAGCAGTGAAGAATCCCCAAGGGGACAACAAATGAGGGTCACAGATACGCAGTATTTT.

The chain couples TRBV11-1 to TRBJ2-5; 7 bases match TRBD1. The germline CDR1 and CDR2 sequences are SGHAT and FQDESV (reference sequence). This CDR3 spans 14 amino acids. V shed 3 bases, J shed 6 bases, and the junction held 7 bases outside the gene matches. CDR3 nucleotides: TGTGCCAGCAGCTTTGGACAGGACGGAAAGACCCAGTACTTC. This gives the protein CASSFGQDGKTQYF.

This clone was recorded a few times. Within the sample, other DNA sequences also encode this same CDR3. The rearrangement joins TRBV2 to TRBJ1-5; possibly TRBD1 for D (6 bases). The CDR3 totals 13 residues. With 7 bases removed from V and 1 base from J, the gap between germline ends came to 8 bases. Germline assignment: CDR1 SNHLY and CDR2 FYNNEI. CDR3 sequence: CASKGQSNQPQHF. CDR3 bases: TGTGCCAGCAAAGGACAGAGCAATCAGCCCCAGCATTTT. The full variable domain, with the rest looked up from reference TRBV2 and TRBJ1-5, is EPEVTQTPSHQVTQMGQEVILRCVPISNHLYFYWYRQILGQKVEFLVSFYNNEISEKSEIFDDQFSVERPDGSNFTLKIRSTKLEDSAMYFCASKGQSNQPQHFGDGTRLSIL.

The rearrangement links TRBV28 to TRBJ1-1; TRBD1 is a possible D gene (6 bases). V lost 4 bases and J lost 1, with 16 bases in between. The CDR3 is 16 residues long. CDR1 and CDR2 (germline): MDHEN, SYDVKM. The CDR3 DNA follows: TGTGCCAGCAGTTCGTTGCTACAGGGAAGGAACACTGAAGCTTTCTTT. Its protein product is CASSSLLQGRNTEAFF.

V and J are TRBV29-1 and TRBJ2-1; D ambiguous. Deletions cut 3 bases from V and 8 bases from J, with 14 bases between. The CDR3 is made up of 13 amino acids. The germline V gene encodes CDR1 SQVTM and CDR2 ANQGSEA. The DNA of the CDR3 is TGCAGCGTTGAGGGCGTTGCGTCGTATGAGCAGTTCTTC. It encodes CSVEGVASYEQFF.

The genes are TRBV5-4 and TRBJ1-2; D call uncertain. V lost 0 bases, J lost 5 bases, and 14 bases lay in between. The CDR3 length is 15 residues. Germline V gives CDR1 SGHNT, CDR2 YYREEE (reference sequence). The CDR3 nucleotides read TGTGCCAGCAGCTTGGGCGGAGGCTTCGGGTATGGCTACACCTTC. It specifies CASSLGGGFGYGYTF. The whole variable domain, filled in from reference TRBV5-4 and TRBJ1-2, reads ETGVTQSPTHLIKTRGQQVTLRCSSQSGHNTVSWYQQALGQGPQFIFQYYREEENGRGNFPPRFSGLQFPNYSSELNVNALELDDSALYLCASSLGGGFGYGYTFGSGTRLTVV.

This sequence joins TRBV7-2 and TRBJ1-5; 7 bases match TRBD1. The V segment lost 3 bases and the J segment 6 bases; nucleotides outside the gene matches: 8. This CDR3 is 15 amino acids long. The germline CDR1 and CDR2 sequences are SGHTA and FQGNSA. CDR3 loop: CASSFRGGDSQPQHF. Here the CDR3 DNA reads TGTGCCAGCAGCTTCCGGGGGGGGGACAGTCAGCCCCAGCATTTT.

V is TRBV9 and J is TRBJ2-1, with TRBD2 matching 11 bases. CDR3 length equals 18 residues. Germline values: CDR1 SGDLS, CDR2 YYNGEE. The V segment lost 3 bases and the J segment 4 bases; nucleotides outside the gene matches: 12. This chain's CDR3 is CASSETPLLAGGYNEQFF. In DNA, the CDR3 is TGTGCCAGCAGCGAGACCCCCCTCCTAGCGGGAGGTTACAATGAGCAGTTCTTC.

The chain carries TRBV30 and TRBJ1-1; D perhaps matches TRBD1 (5 bases). Looked up from germline, CDR1 is GTSNPN and CDR2 is SVGIG (reference sequence). The V and J ends lost 4 bases and 5 bases respectively, with 14 bases between them. The CDR3 sequence is 13 residues long. This chain's CDR3 is CAWTGTWGTEAFF. The DNA of the CDR3 is TGTGCCTGGACCGGGACTTGGGGGACTGAAGCTTTCTTT.

The chain links TRBV7-2 to TRBJ2-2; 11 bases line up with TRBD2. CDR1 is SGHTA, CDR2 FQGNSA, per germline. The CDR3 length is 15 residues. Losses at the gene ends were 6 bases for V and 2 bases for J; bases not matched to a gene: 2. As DNA, the CDR3 is TGTGCCAGCAGTGGACTAGCGGGTAACACCGGGGAGCTGTTTTTT. Protein: CASSGLAGNTGELFF.

The sample holds a few counts of this clone. The chain combines TRBV18 with TRBJ2-3; 10 bases are shared with TRBD2. V shed 1 base, J shed 3 bases, and the junction held 10 bases outside the gene matches. Germline CDR1 and CDR2: KGHSH and LQKENI. This CDR3 contains 18 residues. The CDR3: CASSPRPIERGGTDTQYF. The CDR3 DNA follows: TGTGCCAGCTCACCACGCCCGATCGAGCGGGGGGGGACAGATACGCAGTATTTT.

This clone was counted a few times. The chain couples TRBV18 to TRBJ2-5; the match to TRBD2 covers 12 bases. CDR3 length: 17 residues. Germline V lookup: CDR1 KGHSH, CDR2 LQKENI. V lost 3 bases and J lost 2; bases outside the gene matches: 7. The CDR3 DNA follows: TGTGCCAGCTCACCCCCCCTAGCGGGAGGGCATCAAGAGACCCAGTACTTC. Residues: CASSPPLAGGHQETQYF.

The CDR3 sequence: CASSPATQGVFSYEQYF. The CDR3 nucleotides read TGTGCCAGCAGTCCCGCGACTCAGGGGGTGTTCTCCTACGAGCAGTACTTC. The chain carries TRBV28 and TRBJ2-7; 7 bases are shared with TRBD1. The V segment lost 5 bases and the J segment 0 bases; nucleotides outside the gene matches: 13. CDR3 size: 17 residues. CDR1 and CDR2 from the germline V gene are MDHEN and SYDVKM.

The rearrangement joins TRBV7-9 to TRBJ2-1, with TRBD1 matching over 9 bases. V lost 5 bases, J lost 9 bases, and 17 bases stayed unmatched. Germline V gene data show CDR1 as SEHNR and CDR2 as FQNEAQ (reference sequence). CDR3 length equals 17 residues. As DNA, the CDR3 is TGTGCCAGCAGCCCCGACCGGGGACAGGGAGGGATGGGTGAGCAGTTCTTC. Protein: CASSPDRGQGGMGEQFF. The whole variable domain, remainder taken from reference TRBV7-9 and TRBJ2-1, is DTGVSQNPRHKITKRGQNVTFRCDPISEHNRLYWYRQTLGQGPEFLTYFQNEAQLEKSRLLSDRFSAERPKGSFSTLEIQRTEQGDSAMYLCASSPDRGQGGMGEQFFGPGTRLTVL.

V usage is TRBV9 and J usage is TRBJ1-1, with D perhaps matching TRBD1 (5 bases). Trimming pared 0 bases from V and 2 bases from J, leaving 11 bases between. Germline CDR1 reads SGDLS; CDR2 reads YYNGEE. This CDR3 region has 15 residues. CDR3 sequence (DNA): TGTGCCAGCAGCGTAGCTACAGGATTCAACACTGAAGCTTTCTTT. This translates into CASSVATGFNTEAFF.

The rearrangement uses TRBV5-1 and TRBJ2-3, with D unclear. CDR3 length: 18 amino acids. CDR1 SGHRS and CDR2 YFSETQ come from the germline V gene. Trimming removed 2 bases from V and 0 bases from J, with 19 bases in between. In DNA, the CDR3 is TGCGCCAGCAGCTTACCGCCTTTTTCCGACTCTAGCACAGATACGCAGTATTTT. It is translated as CASSLPPFSDSSTDTQYF.

The chain has TRBV6-5 and TRBJ2-7; TRBD1 aligns across 9 bases. V shed 6 bases and J 4 bases; nucleotides not matched to a gene: 10. There are 15 residues in the CDR3. The germline V gene encodes CDR1 MNHEY and CDR2 SVGAGI. The chain's CDR3 is CASRPPQGARYEQYF. The DNA for the CDR3 is TGTGCCAGCAGACCCCCACAGGGGGCGAGGTACGAGCAGTACTTC.